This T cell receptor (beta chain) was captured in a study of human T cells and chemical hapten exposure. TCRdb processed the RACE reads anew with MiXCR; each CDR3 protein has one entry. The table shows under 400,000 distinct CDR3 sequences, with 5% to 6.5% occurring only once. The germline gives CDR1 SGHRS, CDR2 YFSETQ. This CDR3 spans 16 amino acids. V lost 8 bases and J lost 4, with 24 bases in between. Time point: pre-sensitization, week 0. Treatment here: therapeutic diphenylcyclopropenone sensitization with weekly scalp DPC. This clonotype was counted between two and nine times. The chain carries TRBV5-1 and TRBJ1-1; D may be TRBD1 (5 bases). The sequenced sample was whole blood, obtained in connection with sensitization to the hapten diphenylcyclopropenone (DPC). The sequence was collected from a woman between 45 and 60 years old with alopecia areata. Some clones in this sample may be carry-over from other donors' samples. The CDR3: CASKEAGLNRVTEAFF. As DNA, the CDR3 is TGCGCCAGTAAGGAGGCAGGGCTCAATCGGGTCACTGAAGCTTTCTTT.